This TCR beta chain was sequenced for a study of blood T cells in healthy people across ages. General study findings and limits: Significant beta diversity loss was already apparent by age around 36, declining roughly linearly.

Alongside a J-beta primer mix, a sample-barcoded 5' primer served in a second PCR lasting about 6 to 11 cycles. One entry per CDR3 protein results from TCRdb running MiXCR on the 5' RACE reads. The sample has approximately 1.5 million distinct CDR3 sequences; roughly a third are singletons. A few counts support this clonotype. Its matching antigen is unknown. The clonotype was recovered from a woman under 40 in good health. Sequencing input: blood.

The CDR3 DNA reads as TGCGCCAGCAGCTGGGGTAGCGGGGGAACCACAGATACGCAGTATTTT. Translating it yields CASSWGSGGTTDTQYF. V usage is TRBV5-1 and J usage is TRBJ2-3, with TRBD2 matching 9 bases. V trimming: 3 bases; J trimming: 2 bases; junction bases outside the gene matches: 7. CDR1 and CDR2 from the germline V gene are SGHRS and YFSETQ. The CDR3 is 16 amino acids. Combining the CDR3 with reference TRBV5-1 and TRBJ2-3 gives the whole variable domain KAGVTQTPRYLIKTRGQQVTLSCSPISGHRSVSWYQQTPGQGLQFLFEYFSETQRNKGNFPGRFSGRQFSNSRSEMNVSTLELGDSALYLCASSWGSGGTTDTQYFGPGTRLTVL.